The rows below give T cell receptor beta chains drawn from one sample of a study of response to subunit inactivated influenza vaccine. Each CDR3 protein is one row after TCRdb ran MiXCR on the RT-PCR reads. The sample lists 160,000 or so distinct CDR3 sequences, 11% occurring once. Sequencing was performed on non-naive T cells sorted from PBMCs, taken roughly 46 days after vaccination. The receptors derive from a man in his forties or fifties who received an inactivated influenza vaccine. Each CDR3 is given with its conserved first and last residue. The order of the fields is V gene, D gene, J gene, clone size, CDR3 protein, CDR3 DNA. A D gene is named only where the DNA matches it firmly. Rows may omit the clone size; those that give it use once, few, many or a size class.

V gene: TRBV6-2/TRBV6-3
D gene: NA
J gene: TRBJ1-2
clone size: many
CDR3 protein: CASSNRINYGYTF
CDR3 DNA: TGTGCCAGCAGCAACAGAATTAACTATGGCTACACCTTC

V gene: TRBV20-1
D gene: NA
J gene: TRBJ2-7
clone size: NA
CDR3 protein: CSARDHAGSEWEQYF
CDR3 DNA: TGCAGTGCTAGAGATCACGCGGGGTCGGAGTGGGAGCAGTACTTC

V gene: TRBV9
D gene: NA
J gene: TRBJ2-1
clone size: NA
CDR3 protein: CASSVVSSDEQFF
CDR3 DNA: TGTGCCAGCAGCGTGGTTAGCTCCGATGAGCAGTTCTTC

V gene: TRBV21-1
D gene: NA
J gene: TRBJ2-1
clone size: NA
CDR3 protein: CASSFHLGGVTYNEQFF
CDR3 DNA: TGTGCCAGCAGCTTTCATTTAGGGGGTGTAACCTACAATGAGCAGTTCTTC

V gene: TRBV5-1
D gene: NA
J gene: TRBJ2-1
clone size: medium-sized
CDR3 protein: CASSFAQYNEQFF
CDR3 DNA: TGCGCCAGCAGTTTCGCCCAATACAATGAGCAGTTCTTC

V gene: TRBV5-1
D gene: NA
J gene: TRBJ1-4
clone size: NA
CDR3 protein: CASSAEGSRNEKLFF
CDR3 DNA: TGCGCCAGCAGCGCAGAAGGCAGCCGGAATGAAAAACTGTTTTTT

V gene: TRBV20-1
D gene: NA
J gene: TRBJ2-5
clone size: NA
CDR3 protein: CSARDETQYF
CDR3 DNA: TGCAGTGCTAGAGATGAGACCCAGTACTTC

V gene: TRBV3-1
D gene: NA
J gene: TRBJ2-7
clone size: few
CDR3 protein: CASSHQTQGSREQYF
CDR3 DNA: TGTGCCAGCAGCCACCAGACTCAGGGGTCCAGGGAGCAGTACTTC

V gene: TRBV29-1
D gene: TRBD1
J gene: TRBJ2-7
clone size: many
CDR3 protein: CSVGTGNEQYF
CDR3 DNA: TGCAGCGTGGGGACAGGGAACGAGCAGTACTTC

V gene: TRBV20-1
D gene: NA
J gene: TRBJ2-2
clone size: NA
CDR3 protein: CSATGSSRNTGELFF
CDR3 DNA: TGCAGTGCTACCGGGAGTAGCAGGAACACCGGGGAGCTGTTTTTT